These 17 T cell receptor beta chains share one sample of origin, sequenced in a study of PD-L1 blockade in urothelial cancer. Sequencing used immunoSEQ multiplex PCR; TCRdb keeps in-frame clones, though not all of them. The data show roughly 48,000 clones, 84% seen once. This material consisted of PBMCs, taken around atezolizumab (anti-PD-L1) treatment. These receptors all stem from a man aged 35-49 years with urothelial cancer.

This chain connects TRBV19 to TRBJ2-1, with D unresolved. The CDR3 spans 17 residues. With 5 bases removed from V and 0 bases from J, the gap between germline ends came to 17 bases. Germline V CDR1 and CDR2: LNHDA, SQIVND (reference sequence). The CDR3 DNA sequence: TGTGCCAGTAGTTACGGCAGAGGCTTAGGCTCCTACAATGAGCAGTTCTTC. It specifies CASSYGRGLGSYNEQFF.

The rearrangement uses TRBV6-1 and TRBJ1-5; D remains unclear. CDR1 MNHNS and CDR2 SASEGT come from the germline V gene. V lost 2 bases and J 3 bases, leaving 14 bases between the germline ends. The CDR3 is made up of 16 amino acids. The DNA for the CDR3 is TGTGCCAGCAGTGAAAGGCCGAGGCAGCTCAATCAGCCCCAGCATTTT. It codes for CASSERPRQLNQPQHF.

The chain recombines TRBV6-5 with TRBJ2-2, with D possibly TRBD2 on 6 matching bases. The CDR3 length is 16 residues. CDR1 is MNHEY, CDR2 SVGAGI, per germline. V lost 0 bases and J 2 bases, leaving 10 bases between the germline ends. Written as DNA, the CDR3 is TGTGCCAGCAGTTACTCCAGCGGGCTTAACACCGGGGAGCTGTTTTTT. Residues: CASSYSSGLNTGELFF.

The J gene is TRBJ1-4, the V gene TRBV30, with unresolved D. The CDR3 is 14 residues long. Germline V CDR1 and CDR2: GTSNPN, SVGIG (reference sequence). V was trimmed by 5 bases and J by 3 bases, leaving 13 bases between them. The CDR3 loop reads CAWQIGGPNEKLFF. CDR3 bases: TGTGCCTGGCAGATTGGCGGGCCTAATGAAAAACTGTTTTTT.

Comments on this clone: This specimen includes other DNA sequences encoding the same CDR3. The chain recombines TRBV7-9 with TRBJ1-5, with unresolved D. The CDR3 is 14 amino acids. Trimming left V 2 bases short and J 3 bases short, with 8 bases between. Germline lookup yields CDR1 SEHNR and CDR2 FQNEAQ (reference sequence). The CDR3 DNA reads TGTGCCAGCAGCTTACGGGATTCCAATCAGCCCCAGCATTTT. Residues: CASSLRDSNQPQHF.

This sequence joins TRBV30 and TRBJ1-5; the D is unclear. V was cut by 1 base and J by 2 bases, with 6 bases left in between. Germline CDR1 and CDR2: GTSNPN and SVGIG (reference sequence). The CDR3 loop spans 13 amino acids. The CDR3 sequence: CAWSAGRNQPQHF. In DNA form, the CDR3 reads TGTGCCTGGAGTGCAGGTCGCAATCAGCCCCAGCATTTT.

V usage is TRBV6-5 and J usage is TRBJ2-1; 7 positions agree with TRBD2. V gave up 2 bases and J gave up 6 bases; unmatched junction bases: 4. Germline V gene sequence: CDR1 MNHEY, CDR2 SVGAGI. The CDR3 runs 14 residues. The DNA for the CDR3 is TGTGCCAGCAGTTACGAACTAGCGACCAATGAGCAGTTCTTC. Its translation is CASSYELATNEQFF.

J is TRBJ1-5 and V is TRBV27, with unresolved D. CDR1 and CDR2 from the germline V gene are MNHEY and SMNVEV (reference sequence). Trimming left V 1 base short and J 7 bases short, with 8 bases between. The CDR3 totals 13 residues. The CDR3 here is CASSLWEGQPQHF. In DNA form, the CDR3 reads TGTGCCAGCAGTTTATGGGAGGGCCAGCCCCAGCATTTT.

The chain couples TRBV5-1 to TRBJ2-1; 10 nucleotides line up with TRBD2. CDR1 is SGHRS and CDR2 is YFSETQ in the germline V gene. This CDR3 is 15 amino acids long. The V gene end was trimmed by 4 bases and the J gene end by 4 bases; junction bases not matched to a gene: 5. DNA for the CDR3: TGCGCCAGCAGCCTAGGGACTAGCGAGTACAATGAGCAGTTCTTC. Amino acids: CASSLGTSEYNEQFF.

This chain uses TRBV9 with TRBJ1-1, with 7 nucleotides matching TRBD1. The CDR3 sequence is 16 residues long. Germline V gene data show CDR1 as SGDLS and CDR2 as YYNGEE. The trim removed 4 bases at V and 3 bases at J, leaving 12 bases unmatched. CDR3 loop: CASSFTGAVTDTEAFF. In nucleotides, the CDR3 is TGTGCCAGCAGCTTTACAGGGGCGGTCACGGACACTGAAGCTTTCTTT.

This chain links TRBV7-9 with TRBJ1-5, with D possibly being TRBD1 (5 bases). This CDR3 spans 11 amino acids. V dropped 3 bases and J dropped 9 bases, with 6 bases sitting between them. Per the germline V gene, CDR1 is SEHNR and CDR2 is FQNEAQ (reference sequence). CDR3 DNA: TGTGCCAGCAGCTTGGGGGGGCCCCAGCATTTT. It codes for CASSLGGPQHF.

This chain connects TRBV7-6 to TRBJ2-7; D is perhaps TRBD2 (5 bases). Germline assignment: CDR1 SGHVS and CDR2 FNYEAQ. Deletions cut 0 bases from V and 3 bases from J, with 9 bases between. This CDR3 comprises 14 residues. The CDR3 region is CASSLALGLYEQYF. Here the CDR3 DNA reads TGTGCCAGCAGCTTAGCTCTAGGACTCTACGAGCAGTACTTC.

The CDR3 DNA follows: TGTGCCAGCAGCTTTACTAGCGGGTCGTCATATGAGCAGTTCTTC. Protein sequence: CASSFTSGSSYEQFF. The chain is built from TRBV7-8 and TRBJ2-1, with 9 positions matching TRBD2. V was pared by 3 bases and J by 8 bases, with 8 bases of the junction left unmatched. The V gene's germline CDR1 is SGHVS and CDR2 FQNEAQ. The CDR3 length is 15 residues.

The chain recombines TRBV21-1 with TRBJ2-2; the table names TRBD2, a call not compared with the DNA. TRBV21-1 is a pseudogene locus. This CDR3 is 17 amino acids long. CDR3 bases: TGTGCCAGCAGCAAATTTACTAGCCGGCCCCGACCGGGGGAGCTGTTTTTT. This codes for CASSKFTSRPRPGELFF.

The chain is built from TRBV7-2 and TRBJ2-3, with 7 nucleotides matching TRBD2. In germline, CDR1 is SGHTA, CDR2 FQGNSA. This CDR3 region has 16 residues. The ends lost 1 base at V and 0 bases at J; junction bases unmatched: 4. CDR3 nucleotide sequence: TGTGCCAGCAGCTTAGGTGGGAGGGTTAGCACAGATACGCAGTATTTT. This encodes CASSLGGRVSTDTQYF.

The J gene is TRBJ2-7, the V gene TRBV5-5; TRBD2 aligns across 10 bases. There are 15 residues in the CDR3. CDR1 SGHKS and CDR2 YYEKEE come from the germline V gene (reference sequence). J lost 4 bases, V lost 0 bases, and 4 bases had no gene match. The CDR3 DNA follows: TGTGCCAGCAGCTTGGTTCCTAGCGGGAGTTACGAGCAGTACTTC. Its protein product is CASSLVPSGSYEQYF.

The rearrangement links TRBV27 to TRBJ2-2, with a possible D match to TRBD2 (5 bases). CDR1 and CDR2 (germline): MNHEY, SMNVEV (reference sequence). The ends were cut back, 5 bases at V and 4 bases at J, with 17 bases in the middle. The CDR3 length is 16 residues. The CDR3 region is CASSPPPLDRTGELFF. The CDR3 nucleotides are TGTGCCAGCAGTCCTCCCCCACTAGACCGCACCGGGGAGCTGTTTTTT.